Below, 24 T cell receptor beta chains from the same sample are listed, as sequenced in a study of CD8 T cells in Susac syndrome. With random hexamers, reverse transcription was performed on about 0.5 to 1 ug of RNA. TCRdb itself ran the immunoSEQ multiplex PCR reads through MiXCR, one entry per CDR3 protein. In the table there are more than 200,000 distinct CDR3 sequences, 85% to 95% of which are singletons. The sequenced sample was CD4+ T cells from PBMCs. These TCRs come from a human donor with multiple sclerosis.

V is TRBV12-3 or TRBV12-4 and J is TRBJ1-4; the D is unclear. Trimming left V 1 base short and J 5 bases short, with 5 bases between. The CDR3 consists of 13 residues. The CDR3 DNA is TGTGCCAGCAGTTTAGGCCAGAATGAAAAACTGTTTTTT. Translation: CASSLGQNEKLFF.

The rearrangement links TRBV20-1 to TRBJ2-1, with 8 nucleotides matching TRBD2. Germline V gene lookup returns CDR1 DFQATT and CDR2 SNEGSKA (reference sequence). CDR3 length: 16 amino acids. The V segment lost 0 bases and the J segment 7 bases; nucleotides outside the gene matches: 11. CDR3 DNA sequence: TGCAGTGCTAGAGACCCGAGGGTAGCGGGGCAAAATGAGCAGTTCTTC. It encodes CSARDPRVAGQNEQFF.

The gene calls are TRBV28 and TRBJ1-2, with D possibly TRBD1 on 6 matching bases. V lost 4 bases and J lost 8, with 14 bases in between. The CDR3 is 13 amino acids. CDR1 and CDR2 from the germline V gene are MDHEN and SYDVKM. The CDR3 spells CASSSQGRRGYTF. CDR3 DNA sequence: TGTGCCAGCAGTTCACAGGGTCGGCGGGGCTACACCTTC.

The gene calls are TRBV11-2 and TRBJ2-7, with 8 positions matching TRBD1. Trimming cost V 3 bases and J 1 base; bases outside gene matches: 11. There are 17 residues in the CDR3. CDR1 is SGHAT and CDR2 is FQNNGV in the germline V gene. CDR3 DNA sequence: TGTGCCAGCAGCTTCGGGCAGGGGGCCCCGAAATCCTACGAGCAGTACGTC. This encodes CASSFGQGAPKSYEQYV.

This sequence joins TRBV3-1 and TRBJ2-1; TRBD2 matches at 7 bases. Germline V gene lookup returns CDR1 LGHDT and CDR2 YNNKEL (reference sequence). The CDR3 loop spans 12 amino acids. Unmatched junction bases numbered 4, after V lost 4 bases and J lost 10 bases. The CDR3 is CASSRGGREQFF. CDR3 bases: TGTGCCAGCAGCCGGGGCGGGAGAGAGCAGTTCTTC.

In DNA form, the CDR3 reads TGTGCCAGCAGTGTACAGGGGGCGCACACTGAAGCTTTCTTT. Amino acids: CASSVQGAHTEAFF. This chain joins TRBV28 and TRBJ1-1; 9 bases fit TRBD1. Germline CDR1 reads MDHEN; CDR2 reads SYDVKM. This CDR3 region has 14 residues. V dropped 5 bases and J dropped 3; count of bases not matched to a gene: 4.

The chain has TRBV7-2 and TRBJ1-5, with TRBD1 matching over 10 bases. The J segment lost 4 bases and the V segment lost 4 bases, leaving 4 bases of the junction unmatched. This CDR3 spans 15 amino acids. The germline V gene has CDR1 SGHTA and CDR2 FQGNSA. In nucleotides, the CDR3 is TGTGCCAGCAGCTATCCGGGACAGGGGAATCAGCCCCAGCATTTT. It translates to CASSYPGQGNQPQHF.

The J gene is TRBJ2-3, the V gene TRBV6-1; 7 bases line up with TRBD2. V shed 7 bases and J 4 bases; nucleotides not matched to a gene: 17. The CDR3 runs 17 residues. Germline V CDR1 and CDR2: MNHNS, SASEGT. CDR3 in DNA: TGTGCCAGCACCAAAGGGTGGCGGGAGTCGGGCGCAGATACGCAGTATTTT. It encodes CASTKGWRESGADTQYF.

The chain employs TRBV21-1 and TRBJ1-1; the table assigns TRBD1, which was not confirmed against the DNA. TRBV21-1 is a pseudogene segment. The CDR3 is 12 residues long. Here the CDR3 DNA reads TGTGCCAGCACGACAGGGGGCGCGGAAGCTTTCTTT. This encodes CASTTGGAEAFF.

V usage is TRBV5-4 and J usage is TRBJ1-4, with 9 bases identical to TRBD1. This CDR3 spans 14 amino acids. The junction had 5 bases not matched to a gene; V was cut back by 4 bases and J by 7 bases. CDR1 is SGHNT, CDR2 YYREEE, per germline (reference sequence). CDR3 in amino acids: CASSEQGATEKLFF. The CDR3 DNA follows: TGTGCCAGCAGCGAACAGGGGGCGACTGAAAAACTGTTTTTT.

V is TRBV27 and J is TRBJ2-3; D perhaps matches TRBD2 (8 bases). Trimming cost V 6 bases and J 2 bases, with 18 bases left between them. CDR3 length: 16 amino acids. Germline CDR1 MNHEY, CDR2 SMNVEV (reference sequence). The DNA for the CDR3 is TGTGCCAGCAGACACAGGGGACTAGAACACACAGATACGCAGTATTTT. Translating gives CASRHRGLEHTDTQYF.

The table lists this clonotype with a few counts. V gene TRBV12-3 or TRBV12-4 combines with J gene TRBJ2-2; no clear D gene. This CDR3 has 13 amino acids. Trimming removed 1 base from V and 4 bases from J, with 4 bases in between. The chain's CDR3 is CASSLGLTGELFF. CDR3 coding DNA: TGTGCCAGCAGTTTAGGACTCACCGGGGAGCTGTTTTTT.

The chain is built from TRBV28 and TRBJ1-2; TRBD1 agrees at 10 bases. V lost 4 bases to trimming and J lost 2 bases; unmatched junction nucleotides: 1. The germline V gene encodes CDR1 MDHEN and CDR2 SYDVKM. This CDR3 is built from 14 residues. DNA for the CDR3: TGTGCCAGCAGTTGGACAGGGGGGAACTATGGCTACACCTTC. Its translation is CASSWTGGNYGYTF.

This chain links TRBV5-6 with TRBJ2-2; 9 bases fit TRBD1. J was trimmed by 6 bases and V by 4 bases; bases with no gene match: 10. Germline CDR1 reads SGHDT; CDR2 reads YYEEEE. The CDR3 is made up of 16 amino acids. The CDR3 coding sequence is TGTGCCAGCAGCATTGTGGGGACAGGGAGTCCCGGGGAGCTGTTTTTT. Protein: CASSIVGTGSPGELFF.

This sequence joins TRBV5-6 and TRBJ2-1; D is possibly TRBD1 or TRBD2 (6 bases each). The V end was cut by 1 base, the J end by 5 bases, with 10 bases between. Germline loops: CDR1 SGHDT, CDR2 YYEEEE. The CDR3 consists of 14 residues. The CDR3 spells CASSLTGAHNEQFF. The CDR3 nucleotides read TGTGCCAGCAGCTTGACGGGGGCGCACAATGAGCAGTTCTTC.

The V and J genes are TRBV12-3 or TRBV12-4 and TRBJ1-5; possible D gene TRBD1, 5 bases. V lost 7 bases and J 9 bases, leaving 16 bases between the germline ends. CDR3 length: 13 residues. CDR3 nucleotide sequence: TGTGCCAGCACCTCTATGATGGGGCGGCCCCAGCATTTT. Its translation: CASTSMMGRPQHF.

CDR3 in amino acids: CATRQGTSNQPQHF. CDR3 nucleotides: TGTGCCACCCGACAGGGGACGAGCAATCAGCCCCAGCATTTT. The chain employs TRBV6-2 or TRBV6-3 and TRBJ1-5; 8 positions agree with TRBD1. This CDR3 has 14 amino acids. V lost 10 bases and J lost 1; bases outside the gene matches: 6. Germline V lookup: CDR1 MNHEY, CDR2 SVGEGT.

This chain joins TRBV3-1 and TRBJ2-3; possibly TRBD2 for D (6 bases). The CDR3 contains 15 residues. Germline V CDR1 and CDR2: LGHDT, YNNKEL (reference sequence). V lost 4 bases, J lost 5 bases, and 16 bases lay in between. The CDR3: CASSPDWDSRDTQYF. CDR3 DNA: TGTGCCAGCAGCCCGGACTGGGACTCTCGAGATACGCAGTATTTT.

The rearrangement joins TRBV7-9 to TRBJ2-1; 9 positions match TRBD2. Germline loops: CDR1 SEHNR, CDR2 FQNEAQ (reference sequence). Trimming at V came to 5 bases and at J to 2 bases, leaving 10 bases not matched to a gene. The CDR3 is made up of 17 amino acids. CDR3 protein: CASSRGLAGPPYNEQFF. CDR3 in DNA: TGTGCCAGCAGCCGCGGGCTAGCGGGACCCCCCTACAATGAGCAGTTCTTC.

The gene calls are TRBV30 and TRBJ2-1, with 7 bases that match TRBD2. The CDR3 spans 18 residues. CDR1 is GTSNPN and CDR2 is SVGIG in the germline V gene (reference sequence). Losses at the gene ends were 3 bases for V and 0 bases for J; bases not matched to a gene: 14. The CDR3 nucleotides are TGTGCCTGGAGCCCTAAGGCGGGAGAACCTAGCTCCTACAATGAGCAGTTCTTC. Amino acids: CAWSPKAGEPSSYNEQFF.

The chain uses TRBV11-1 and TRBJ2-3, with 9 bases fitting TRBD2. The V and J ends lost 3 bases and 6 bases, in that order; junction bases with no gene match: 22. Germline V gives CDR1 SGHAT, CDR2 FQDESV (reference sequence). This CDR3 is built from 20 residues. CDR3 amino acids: CASSLGLSGGARIGGDTQYF. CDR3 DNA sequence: TGTGCCAGCAGCTTGGGTCTTAGCGGGGGCGCGAGAATTGGAGGTGATACGCAGTATTTT. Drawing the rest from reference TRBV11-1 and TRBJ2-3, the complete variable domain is EAEVAQSPRYKITEKSQAVAFWCDPISGHATLYWYRQILGQGPELLVQFQDESVVDDSQLPKDRFSAERLKGVDSTLKIQPAELGDSAMYLCASSLGLSGGARIGGDTQYFGPGTRLTVL.

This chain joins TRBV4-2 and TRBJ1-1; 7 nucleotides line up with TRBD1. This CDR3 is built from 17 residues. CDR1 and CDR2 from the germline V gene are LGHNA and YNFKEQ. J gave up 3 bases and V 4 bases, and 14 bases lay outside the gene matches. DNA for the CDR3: TGTGCCAGCAGCCCGGGGGTGGCAGGGGGAGAGGACACTGAAGCTTTCTTT. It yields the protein CASSPGVAGGEDTEAFF.

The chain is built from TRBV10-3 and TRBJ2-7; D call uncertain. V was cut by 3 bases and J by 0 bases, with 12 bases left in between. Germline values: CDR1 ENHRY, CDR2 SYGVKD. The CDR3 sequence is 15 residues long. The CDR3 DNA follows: TGTGCCATCAGTGAATCCCCCACAGTCTCCTACGAGCAGTACTTC. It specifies CAISESPTVSYEQYF.

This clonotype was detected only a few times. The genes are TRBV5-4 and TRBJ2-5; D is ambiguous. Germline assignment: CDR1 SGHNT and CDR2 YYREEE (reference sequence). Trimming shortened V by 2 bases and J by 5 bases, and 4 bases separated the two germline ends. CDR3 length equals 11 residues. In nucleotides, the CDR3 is TGTGCCAGCAGCTTTACTGAGACCCAGTACTTC. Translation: CASSFTETQYF.